Shown below are 12 T cell receptor beta chains from a single sample sequenced in a study of blood T cell repertoires in COVID-19. Profiled with immunoSEQ multiplex PCR; TCRdb holds only in-frame clones, not every one. The sample holds more than 300,000 clones, 86% seen once. The sequenced sample was peripheral blood. The receptors derive from a woman aged 50 to 65 with acute or convalescent COVID-19.

This clone came up a few times. The rearrangement links TRBV7-2 to TRBJ1-2; D is unclear. Germline lookup yields CDR1 SGHTA and CDR2 FQGNSA. The CDR3 runs 13 residues. The V end was cut by 1 base, the J end by 7 bases, with 10 bases between. This CDR3 reads CASSLGRGGGYTF. CDR3 DNA: TGTGCCAGCAGCTTAGGTCGGGGAGGTGGCTACACCTTC.

The chain recombines TRBV10-3 with TRBJ2-1, with 8 bases aligning to TRBD1. V was pared by 4 bases and J by 0 bases, with 8 bases of the junction left unmatched. CDR3 length equals 17 residues. Germline V gives CDR1 ENHRY, CDR2 SYGVKD. DNA of the CDR3: TGTGCCATCAGTGGTTCAGGGGGCGAGGGCTCCTACAATGAGCAGTTCTTC. Residues: CAISGSGGEGSYNEQFF.

The table lists this clone with a count of one. The rearrangement links TRBV28 to TRBJ2-1; TRBD2 is a possible D gene (6 bases). There are 13 residues in the CDR3. Germline-derived CDR1 and CDR2 are MDHEN and SYDVKM. V was cut by 6 bases and J by 4 bases, with 10 bases left in between. CDR3 nucleotide sequence: TGTGCCAGCAGACCGGGAGAATACAATGAGCAGTTCTTC. Its translation is CASRPGEYNEQFF.

The chain couples TRBV7-3 to TRBJ2-3, with 10 bases identical to TRBD2. Germline CDR1 reads SGHTA; CDR2 reads FQGTGA. V lost 6 bases, J lost 2 bases, and 11 bases stayed unmatched. The CDR3 spans 17 residues. The CDR3 bases are TGTGCCAGCAGTTCAGCGGGAGGGCCTATCTCCACAGATACGCAGTATTTT. The encoded protein is CASSSAGGPISTDTQYF.

The chain is built from TRBV4-1 and TRBJ2-7, with 9 bases that match TRBD1. In germline, CDR1 is MGHRA, CDR2 YSYEKL. The V segment lost 0 bases and the J segment 2 bases; nucleotides outside the gene matches: 2. There are 15 residues in the CDR3. The CDR3 region is CASSQETGGTYEQYF. The DNA of the CDR3 is TGCGCCAGCAGCCAAGAAACAGGGGGCACCTACGAGCAGTACTTC.

This clone was counted between two and nine times. The chain is built from TRBV7-9 and TRBJ1-3; TRBD1 is a possible D gene (6 bases). Looked up from germline, CDR1 is SEHNR and CDR2 is FQNEAQ (reference sequence). V lost 8 bases, J lost 0 bases, and 23 bases lay in between. CDR3 size: 18 residues. DNA of the CDR3: TGTGCCAGCGTGATCAATCTCAGGGGCCCCATCTCTGGAAACACCATATATTTT. Translating gives CASVINLRGPISGNTIYF. Full variable domain (missing parts from reference TRBV7-9 and TRBJ1-3): DTGVSQNPRHKITKRGQNVTFRCDPISEHNRLYWYRQTLGQGPEFLTYFQNEAQLEKSRLLSDRFSAERPKGSFSTLEIQRTEQGDSAMYLCASVINLRGPISGNTIYFGEGSWLTVV.

The chain uses TRBV7-2 and TRBJ2-3, with a tentative D call TRBD2 (6 bases). Trimming cost V 1 base and J 3 bases, with 17 bases left between them. This CDR3 contains 17 residues. Germline V gene data show CDR1 as SGHTA and CDR2 as FQGNSA. CDR3 amino acids: CASSLEIFGGETDTQYF. Written as DNA, the CDR3 is TGTGCCAGCAGCTTAGAAATTTTCGGAGGGGAAACAGATACGCAGTATTTT.

The rearrangement joins TRBV5-1 to TRBJ1-2, with 8 bases matching TRBD1. Unmatched junction bases numbered 6, after V lost 3 bases and J lost 8 bases. The CDR3 length is 13 residues. CDR1 and CDR2 from the germline V gene are SGHRS and YFSETQ. The chain's CDR3 is CASSSQGATGYTF. DNA for the CDR3: TGCGCCAGCAGCTCGCAGGGGGCGACAGGCTACACCTTC.

V is TRBV6-5 and J is TRBJ1-1; 8 bases agree with TRBD1. Germline loops: CDR1 MNHEY, CDR2 SVGAGI. With V trimmed by 6 bases and J by 1 base, 4 bases remained unmatched. This CDR3 has 14 amino acids. This CDR3 reads CASRQGQGNTEAFF. The DNA for the CDR3 is TGTGCCAGCAGGCAAGGACAGGGGAACACTGAAGCTTTCTTT.

This sequence joins TRBV6-5 and TRBJ1-2; D is possibly TRBD1 (5 bases). V shed 8 bases and J shed 5 bases, with 15 bases lying between them. Per the germline V gene, CDR1 is MNHEY and CDR2 is SVGAGI. This CDR3 has 13 residues. The CDR3 DNA is TGTGCCAGCCCAGCGGGGGGAATTTATGGCTACACCTTC. Translation: CASPAGGIYGYTF.

The CDR3 region is CASSYRATGNGYTF. The CDR3 DNA follows: TGTGCCAGCAGTTACCGGGCGACAGGGAACGGCTACACCTTC. The chain recombines TRBV6-5 with TRBJ1-2, with TRBD1 matching over 7 bases. J was trimmed by 8 bases and V by 2 bases; bases with no gene match: 8. This CDR3 has 14 amino acids. CDR1 is MNHEY and CDR2 is SVGAGI in the germline V gene.

V is TRBV24-1 and J is TRBJ2-2; 8 bases are a match to TRBD2. Trimming at V came to 0 bases and at J to 7 bases, leaving 6 bases not matched to a gene. The CDR3 spans 16 residues. Germline assignment: CDR1 KGHDR and CDR2 SFDVKD. In DNA form, the CDR3 reads TGTGCCACCAGTGATTTGAAACTAGCGGCGGGCGGGGAGCTGTTTTTT. Translation gives CATSDLKLAAGGELFF.